These 22 T cell receptor beta chains came from one sample sequenced in a study of cytomegalovirus exposure and HLA in healthy donors. Assay used: immunoSEQ multiplex PCR; TCRdb lists only in-frame clones, some missing. This sample has 150,000 to 200,000 clones, with approximately 78% found just once. The specimen was PBMCs. Receptor source: a woman aged 25 to 39 in good health and CMV-seronegative.

The J gene is TRBJ2-4, the V gene TRBV9, with 10 bases fitting TRBD1. This CDR3 is built from 16 residues. V shed 5 bases and J 8 bases; nucleotides not matched to a gene: 13. The germline CDR1 and CDR2 sequences are SGDLS and YYNGEE. The CDR3 here is CASRSDLGQGTDIQYF. The CDR3 DNA reads TGTGCCAGCAGGTCAGATTTGGGACAGGGGACGGACATTCAGTACTTC.

The rearrangement joins TRBV7-9 to TRBJ1-6, with 7 bases that match TRBD1. Germline CDR1 and CDR2: SEHNR and FQNEAQ (reference sequence). The CDR3 runs 14 residues. The trim removed 6 bases at V and 8 bases at J, leaving 7 bases unmatched. This CDR3 is CASRKGTVDSPLHF. CDR3 sequence (DNA): TGTGCCAGCAGAAAAGGGACAGTAGATTCACCCCTCCACTTT. The full variable domain, in which reference TRBV7-9 and TRBJ1-6 provide the parts outside the CDR3, is DTGVSQNPRHKITKRGQNVTFRCDPISEHNRLYWYRQTLGQGPEFLTYFQNEAQLEKSRLLSDRFSAERPKGSFSTLEIQRTEQGDSAMYLCASRKGTVDSPLHFGNGTRLTVT.

J is TRBJ2-7 and V is TRBV6-6; tentatively, D is TRBD1 (6 bases). Germline CDR1 reads MNHNY; CDR2 reads SVGAGI (reference sequence). Between the trimmed V and J ends, which lost 10 bases and 2 bases, there was a span of 9 bases. The length of the CDR3 is 11 residues. In DNA, the CDR3 is TGTGCCACAGGGGACCCCTACGAGCAGTACTTC. Translated: CATGDPYEQYF.

The rearrangement joins TRBV27 to TRBJ1-1, with 7 bases identical to TRBD1. CDR3 size: 14 residues. Germline values: CDR1 MNHEY, CDR2 SMNVEV (reference sequence). J lost 0 bases, V lost 6 bases, and 4 bases had no gene match. CDR3 amino acids: CASSQGELNTEAFF. The CDR3 nucleotides read TGTGCCAGCAGCCAGGGGGAACTGAACACTGAAGCTTTCTTT.

This clone is a singleton in its sample. The chain carries TRBV10-2 and TRBJ2-5, with TRBD2 matching 11 bases. The CDR3 covers 15 residues. V was clipped by 5 bases and J by 2 bases; unmatched bases: 4. Germline assignment: CDR1 WSHSY and CDR2 SAAADI. CDR3 in amino acids: CASSTSGGRQETQYF. The CDR3 DNA is TGCGCCAGCAGTACTAGCGGGGGTCGTCAAGAGACCCAGTACTTC.

This rearrangement joins TRBV6-5 to TRBJ2-7; TRBD1 aligns across 8 bases. The V gene end was trimmed by 6 bases and the J gene end by 3 bases; junction bases not matched to a gene: 7. The CDR3 consists of 14 residues. Looked up from germline, CDR1 is MNHEY and CDR2 is SVGAGI. CDR3 in amino acids: CASSRARGRYEQYF. The CDR3 nucleotides read TGTGCCAGCAGCCGTGCCAGGGGGCGCTACGAGCAGTACTTC.

J is TRBJ2-2 and V is TRBV4-1, with D tentatively TRBD1 (6 bases). With 3 bases removed from V and 4 bases from J, the gap between germline ends came to 12 bases. CDR1 is MGHRA and CDR2 is YSYEKL in the germline V gene. This CDR3 spans 15 amino acids. The CDR3 here is CASSQTGTITGELFF. CDR3 sequence (DNA): TGCGCCAGCAGCCAGACCGGGACAATCACCGGGGAGCTGTTTTTT.

V usage is TRBV7-8 and J usage is TRBJ2-7; TRBD2 matches 8 bases. The CDR3 spans 16 residues. Germline V gene sequence: CDR1 SGHVS, CDR2 FQNEAQ. With V trimmed by 3 bases and J by 0 bases, 7 bases remained unmatched. CDR3 protein: CASSFQFGGASYEQYF. The CDR3 DNA is TGTGCCAGCAGCTTTCAATTCGGGGGGGCCTCCTACGAGCAGTACTTC.

Turning to this clone: This CDR3 is also generated by other DNA sequences in the sample. The CDR3 bases are TGCGCCAGCAGTACAGGGGCCTACGAGCAGTACTTC. Its protein product is CASSTGAYEQYF. The chain links TRBV10-2 to TRBJ2-7; 7 nucleotides line up with TRBD1. V dropped 5 bases and J dropped 2; count of bases not matched to a gene: 0. Germline CDR1 is WSHSY and CDR2 is SAAADI. The CDR3 sequence is 12 residues long.

This rearrangement joins TRBV11-2 to TRBJ2-7, with TRBD2 matching over 7 bases. Germline CDR1 and CDR2: SGHAT and FQNNGV. Germline trimming cut 6 bases from V and 6 bases from J; bases unmatched to any gene: 11. The CDR3 extends over 14 amino acids. The CDR3 DNA follows: TGTGCCAGCAGAGGGACTATGACAGTTACCGAGCAGTACTTC. It yields the protein CASRGTMTVTEQYF.

V usage is TRBV27 and J usage is TRBJ2-7; TRBD1 aligns across 11 bases. The CDR3 is made up of 15 amino acids. From germline, CDR1 is MNHEY and CDR2 SMNVEV (reference sequence). Trimming removed 5 bases from V and 2 bases from J; junction bases left unmatched: 5. In DNA, the CDR3 is TGTGCCAGCAGTATCGGGACAGGGGGAACCTACGAGCAGTACTTC. Protein: CASSIGTGGTYEQYF.

The V gene is TRBV19, the J gene TRBJ2-1; D is possibly TRBD1 (5 bases). The CDR3 totals 15 residues. With 5 bases removed from V and 6 bases from J, the gap between germline ends came to 17 bases. CDR1 is LNHDA, CDR2 SQIVND, per germline (reference sequence). In DNA form, the CDR3 reads TGTGCCAGTAGTGGAGATTTTAGGGGCTCCAATGAGCAGTTCTTC. Amino acid sequence: CASSGDFRGSNEQFF.

The rearrangement uses TRBV7-2 and TRBJ2-1; tentatively, D is TRBD2 (6 bases). Germline-derived CDR1 and CDR2 are SGHTA and FQGNSA. The CDR3 spans 14 residues. Trimming removed 1 base from V and 6 bases from J, with 10 bases in between. Here the CDR3 reads CASSLVSGPNEQFF. CDR3 in DNA: TGTGCCAGCAGCTTAGTTAGCGGTCCCAATGAGCAGTTCTTC.

CDR3 sequence (DNA): TGTGCCAGCAGCCACCGCGACAGCTCTGGAAACACCATATATTTT. Its translation is CASSHRDSSGNTIYF. This chain joins TRBV7-9 and TRBJ1-3, with D possibly TRBD1 on 5 matching bases. CDR1 and CDR2 (germline): SEHNR, FQNEAQ (reference sequence). V lost 5 bases, J lost 0 bases, and 11 bases lay in between. This CDR3 region has 15 residues.

This rearrangement joins TRBV6-4 to TRBJ2-1; D is possibly TRBD1 (6 bases). V lost 4 bases and J lost 9, with 16 bases in between. This CDR3 comprises 14 residues. CDR1 MRHNA and CDR2 SNTAGT come from the germline V gene. The CDR3 sequence is CASSVQGYGVEQFF. CDR3 nucleotides: TGTGCCAGCAGTGTACAGGGTTATGGGGTTGAGCAGTTCTTC.

The V gene is TRBV6-5, the J gene TRBJ2-2, with D unclear. From germline, CDR1 is MNHEY and CDR2 SVGAGI. Trimming stripped 6 bases from V and 1 base from J, with 12 bases between. This CDR3 spans 15 amino acids. The CDR3 coding sequence is TGTGCCAGCAGCCGCGACGGGTGGAACACCGGGGAGCTGTTTTTT. Translated: CASSRDGWNTGELFF.

CDR3 loop: CASTTGTAFSTDTQYF. As DNA, the CDR3 is TGTGCCAGCACCACGGGGACTGCGTTTAGCACAGATACGCAGTATTTT. The chain is built from TRBV2 and TRBJ2-3; possibly TRBD2 for D (6 bases). From germline, CDR1 is SNHLY and CDR2 FYNNEI. Trimming took off 7 bases at V and 0 bases at J, with 17 bases between the two ends. This CDR3 comprises 16 residues. The whole variable domain, filled in from reference TRBV2 and TRBJ2-3, reads EPEVTQTPSHQVTQMGQEVILRCVPISNHLYFYWYRQILGQKVEFLVSFYNNEISEKSEIFDDQFSVERPDGSNFTLKIRSTKLEDSAMYFCASTTGTAFSTDTQYFGPGTRLTVL.

This chain uses TRBV5-1 with TRBJ2-1; TRBD1 is a possible D gene (5 bases). Germline loops: CDR1 SGHRS, CDR2 YFSETQ. The CDR3 sequence is 13 residues long. V was shortened by 4 bases and J by 6 bases, with 11 bases between the two germline ends. The DNA for the CDR3 is TGCGCCAGCAGCCCGGACACCCTCAATGAGCAGTTCTTC. Its translation: CASSPDTLNEQFF.

This chain connects TRBV18 to TRBJ1-5; D remains unclear. The germline CDR1 and CDR2 sequences are KGHSH and LQKENI. The length of the CDR3 is 15 residues. The ends were cut back, 3 bases at V and 0 bases at J, with 9 bases in the middle. This chain's CDR3 is CASSPNSYSNQPQHF. CDR3 nucleotide sequence: TGTGCCAGCTCACCGAACAGTTATAGCAATCAGCCCCAGCATTTT.

This chain uses TRBV25-1 with TRBJ1-4; 8 bases are a match to TRBD1. The length of the CDR3 is 15 residues. CDR1 is MGHDK and CDR2 is SYGVNS in the germline V gene. V lost 1 base, J lost 7 bases, and 5 bases stayed unmatched. In DNA, the CDR3 is TGTGCCAGCAGTGAATCAGGGACAGGTGGTGAAAAACTGTTTTTT. This gives the protein CASSESGTGGEKLFF. Using reference TRBV25-1 and TRBJ1-4 for the parts outside the CDR3, the full variable domain is EADIYQTPRYLVIGTGKKITLECSQTMGHDKMYWYQQDPGMELHLIHYSYGVNSTEKGDLSSESTVSRIRTEHFPLTLESARPSHTSQYLCASSESGTGGEKLFFGSGTQLSVL.

The chain combines TRBV28 with TRBJ1-5, with D possibly TRBD1 on 6 matching bases. The CDR3 runs to 17 residues. The V and J ends lost 6 bases and 0 bases respectively, with 18 bases between them. Germline values: CDR1 MDHEN, CDR2 SYDVKM. The CDR3 here is CASRPAGGGGSNQPQHF. The CDR3 coding sequence is TGTGCCAGCAGGCCCGCCGGGGGAGGGGGTAGCAATCAGCCCCAGCATTTT. Using reference TRBV28 and TRBJ1-5 for the parts outside the CDR3, the full variable domain is DVKVTQSSRYLVKRTGEKVFLECVQDMDHENMFWYRQDPGLGLRLIYFSYDVKMKEKGDIPEGYSVSREKKERFSLILESASTNQTSMYLCASRPAGGGGSNQPQHFGDGTRLSIL.

In this sample, this clone turned up a few times. This chain connects TRBV5-1 to TRBJ1-6, with 9 positions matching TRBD1. Per germline, CDR1 SGHRS and CDR2 YFSETQ. V lost 0 bases and J lost 7; bases outside the gene matches: 5. CDR3 length: 16 amino acids. The CDR3 here is CASSLGGQGLNSPLHF. CDR3 bases: TGCGCCAGCAGCTTGGGGGGACAGGGCCTAAATTCACCCCTCCACTTT.